This TCR beta chain came from a study of CD8+CD57+ T cells in acquired aplastic anemia. Study-level background: Mean yield of DNA from sorted CD4+ and CD8+ cells was approximately 3 ug.

Genomic DNA, serving as template, underwent TCR beta VDJ and CDR3 profiling. TCRdb ran MiXCR on the reads and lists one entry per CDR3 protein. Of about 120,000 distinct CDR3 sequences listed, roughly 55% are singletons. Concerning this clonotype: Its target is not known.

The study's findings and limits: Between the patient and control groups, CD8+ Simpson's diversity did not differ significantly. There were around 28 CD8+ CDR3 sequences that occurred in both patients and controls.

The CDR3 sequence is 11 residues long. Germline V gives CDR1 DFQATT, CDR2 SNEGSKA (reference sequence). Patients included in sequencing had previously demonstrated CD8+CD57+ cell expansion by flow cytometry. Sequenced material: sorted CD4+, CD8+, or CD8+CD57+ T cells (not recorded which) from PBMCs. The chain couples TRBV20-1 to TRBJ2-1, with 9 nucleotides matching TRBD2. This TCR came from a human donor with aplastic anemia. CDR3 DNA sequence: TGCAGCTCTGGACTAGCGATAGAGCAGTTCTTC. Translation gives CSSGLAIEQFF.